Sequencing of this T cell receptor (beta chain) was carried out in a study of T cell repertoires in cytomegalovirus infection. At the level of the study: It can be stated that public TCR beta signatures indicated CMV infection as well as a matching HLA type.

TCRdb independently ran MiXCR on the reads; one entry per CDR3 protein. The top ten hold approximately 13% of the sample, which has some 450,000 distinct CDR3 sequences, under 40% seen once. This clonotype was recorded many times. Antigen specificity is unknown. The CDR3 spans 13 residues. The V gene lost 8 bases and the J gene lost 3 bases, with 13 bases spanning the gap. Germline V lookup: CDR1 LNHDA, CDR2 SQIVND (reference sequence). Study-wide results and caveats: The ex vivo response was dominated by HLA-C-restricted CMV-specific TCR beta clonotypes. Based on cumulative public TCR beta family frequency, carriers of CMV plus the relevant HLA were identified.

The TCR was taken from a human donor in good health (CMV status not recorded). Some clones in this sample may be carry-over from other donors' samples. This chain connects TRBV19 to TRBJ2-5; TRBD2 is a possible D gene (5 bases). Sequencing was performed on PBMCs. CDR3 region: CASRDDTKETQYF. In nucleotides, the CDR3 is TGTGCCAGTCGGGATGATACAAAAGAGACCCAGTACTTC.